This T cell receptor (beta chain) was identified during a study of shared clonotypes between healthy human individuals. Sequenced by immunoSEQ multiplex PCR; TCRdb stores in-frame clones only, minus some. The sample lists a few million clones; about 92% were seen once. Germline lookup yields CDR1 SGHRS and CDR2 YFSETQ. The CDR3 contains 16 residues. The ends lost 1 base at V and 4 bases at J; junction bases unmatched: 9. The origin of this receptor is a man aged 18 to 29 in good health. Some clones in this sample may be carry-over from other donors' samples. The sample was naive CD4+ T cells from PBMCs. Documented subset: CD45RA+ positively selected. The genes are TRBV5-1 and TRBJ2-5; 8 bases align to TRBD1. In DNA form, the CDR3 reads TGCGCCAGCAGCTTGCCCCAGGGGGCTGGTGCAGAGACCCAGTACTTC. Its protein product is CASSLPQGAGAETQYF.